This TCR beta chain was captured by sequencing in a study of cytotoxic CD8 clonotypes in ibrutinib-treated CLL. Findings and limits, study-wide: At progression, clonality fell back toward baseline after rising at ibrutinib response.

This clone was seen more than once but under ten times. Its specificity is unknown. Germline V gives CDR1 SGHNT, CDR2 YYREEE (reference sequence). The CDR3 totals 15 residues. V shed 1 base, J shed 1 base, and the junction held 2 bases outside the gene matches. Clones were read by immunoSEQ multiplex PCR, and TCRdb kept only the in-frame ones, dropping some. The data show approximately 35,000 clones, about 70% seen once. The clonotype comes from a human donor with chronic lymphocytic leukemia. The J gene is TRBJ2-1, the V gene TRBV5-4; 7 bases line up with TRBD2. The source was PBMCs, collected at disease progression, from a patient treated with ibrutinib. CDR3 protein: CASSLSSGSYNEQFF. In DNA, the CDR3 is TGTGCCAGCAGCTTGTCTAGCGGTTCCTACAATGAGCAGTTCTTC.